This entry describes one TCR beta chain. As yet, its antigen is unknown. The data derive from a study of CD8 T cells in ankylosing spondylitis. Study findings and constraints: Characteristic of ankylosing spondylitis blood, it appeared, was a TCR beta motif comprising about eight highly homologous variants. Some of these motif variants have turned up before, in reports on reactive arthritis synovial fluid and blood.

TCRdb passed the 5' RACE reads through MiXCR, listing each CDR3 protein once. The sample consists of roughly 240,000 distinct CDR3 sequences, roughly a third of them appearing once. The CDR3 runs to 16 residues. Trimming shortened V by 5 bases and J by 2 bases, and 17 bases separated the two germline ends. This chain connects TRBV12-3 or TRBV12-4 to TRBJ2-3; no firm D call. Sequencing used blood, either unsorted or a sorted T cell fraction (not recorded which). This receptor was obtained from a male donor with ankylosing spondylitis or in good health (not recorded which). Written as DNA, the CDR3 is TGTGCCAGCAGTCTCCCCTCGACTGGATTCACAGATACGCAGTATTTT. Translating it yields CASSLPSTGFTDTQYF.